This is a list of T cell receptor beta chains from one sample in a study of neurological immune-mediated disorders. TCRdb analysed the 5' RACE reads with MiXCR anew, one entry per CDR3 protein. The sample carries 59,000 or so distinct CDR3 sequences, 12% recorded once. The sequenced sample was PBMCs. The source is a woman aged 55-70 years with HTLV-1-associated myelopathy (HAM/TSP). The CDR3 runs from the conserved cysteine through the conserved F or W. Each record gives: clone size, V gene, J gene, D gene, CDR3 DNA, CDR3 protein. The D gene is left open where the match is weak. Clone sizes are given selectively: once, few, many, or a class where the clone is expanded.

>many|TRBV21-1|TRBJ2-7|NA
TGTGCCAGCAGCAGAGTTCCGGGACTAGGACTACCCGAGCAGTACTTC
CASSRVPGLGLPEQYF
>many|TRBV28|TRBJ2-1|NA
TGTGCCAGCAGTTCCGGGCCCTTACCCCCGTTCTTC
CASSSGPLPPFF
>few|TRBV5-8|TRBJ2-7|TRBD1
TGTGCCAGCAGCAAGGGACAGGTGTACGAGCAGTACTTC
CASSKGQVYEQYF
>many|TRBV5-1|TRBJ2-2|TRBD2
TGCGCCAGCAGCTTGGCCGGGGGAGGGGACACCGGGGAGCTGTTTTTT
CASSLAGGGDTGELFF
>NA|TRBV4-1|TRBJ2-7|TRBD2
TGCGCCAGCAGCCAAATGACTAGCGTGGCCTACGAGCAGTACTTC
CASSQMTSVAYEQYF
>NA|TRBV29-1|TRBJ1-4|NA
TGCAGCGTTCCGACAAGGGGCGAAAAACTGTTCTTT
CSVPTRGEKLFF
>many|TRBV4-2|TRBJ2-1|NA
TGTGCCAGCAGCCAAGAAGAGAGCTCCTACAATGAGCAGTTCTTC
CASSQEESSYNEQFF
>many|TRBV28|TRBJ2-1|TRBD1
TGTGCCAGCAGTTCAGGACAGGCCATATACAATGAGCAGTTCTTC
CASSSGQAIYNEQFF
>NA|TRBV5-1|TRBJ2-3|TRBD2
TGCGCCAGCAGCTATCTAGCGGGAGACACAGATACGCAGTATTTT
CASSYLAGDTDTQYF
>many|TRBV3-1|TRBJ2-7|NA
TGTGCCAGCAGCGAAGCTCCGGGACATAACTACGAGCAGTACTTC
CASSEAPGHNYEQYF
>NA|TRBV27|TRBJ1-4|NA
TGTGCCAGCAGTTTAGAAGGTGGTGGCAGGATAAATGAAAAACTGTTTTTT
CASSLEGGGRINEKLFF
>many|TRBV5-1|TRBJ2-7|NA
TGCGCCAGCAGCCGGGAACCCTACGAGCAGTACTTC
CASSREPYEQYF
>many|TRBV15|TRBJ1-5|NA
TGTGCCACCAGCAGGGAACGAAATCAGCCCCAGCATTTT
CATSRERNQPQHF
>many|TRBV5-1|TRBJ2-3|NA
TGCGCCAGCAGCTTGGTTGGCAGTCGCACAGATACGCAGTATTTT
CASSLVGSRTDTQYF
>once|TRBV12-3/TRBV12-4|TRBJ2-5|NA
TGTGCCAGCACCCTAGGGGAGACCCAGTACTTC
CASTLGETQYF
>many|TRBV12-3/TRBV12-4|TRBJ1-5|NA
TGTGCCAGCAGTTTTGGGGGGCTTAAGGAGCCCCAGCATTTT
CASSFGGLKEPQHF
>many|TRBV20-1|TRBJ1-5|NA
TGCAGTGCTGGAGGGACGGAATATAGCAATCAGCCCCAGCATTTT
CSAGGTEYSNQPQHF
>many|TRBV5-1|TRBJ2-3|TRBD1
TGCGCCAGCAGCCATGGGAACGGACAGGGGTCAGATACGCAGTATTTT
CASSHGNGQGSDTQYF
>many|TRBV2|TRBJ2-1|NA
TGTGCCAGCTCTGGGGACGATGAGCAGTTCTTC
CASSGDDEQFF
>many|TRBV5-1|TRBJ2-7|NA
TGCGCCAGCAGCTTTGAGACGGCCTCCTACGAGCAGTACTTC
CASSFETASYEQYF
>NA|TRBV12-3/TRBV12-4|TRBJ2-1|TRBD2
TGTGCCAGTAGTCTCAGGGCTAGCGGTCTGTACAATGAGCAGTTCTTC
CASSLRASGLYNEQFF
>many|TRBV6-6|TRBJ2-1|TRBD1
TGTGCCAGCAGTAATCCCGGGACAGGGTTTGAGCAGTTCTTC
CASSNPGTGFEQFF